This T cell receptor beta chain is drawn from a study of blood T cell repertoires in COVID-19. The table came from immunoSEQ multiplex PCR; TCRdb's copy has only in-frame clones and leaves some out. The table records more than 75,000 clones, around 80% of them present only once. Per germline, CDR1 MNHNY and CDR2 SVGAGI (reference sequence). The V and J ends lost 2 bases and 0 bases respectively, with 11 bases between them. This CDR3 has 16 residues. The receptor's source is a man between 60 and 70 years old with acute or convalescent COVID-19. The sample taken for sequencing was peripheral blood. This rearrangement joins TRBV6-6 to TRBJ2-1, with a possible D match to TRBD2 (6 bases). The CDR3 region is CASSYQRVSSYNEQFF. CDR3 in DNA: TGTGCCAGCAGTTACCAGCGGGTTTCCTCCTACAATGAGCAGTTCTTC.